This T cell receptor beta chain was obtained from a study of T cells in Graves' hyperthyroidism and ophthalmopathy. Study-wide points: Progression to ophthalmopathy was predicted a median of roughly 6.6 months early. Stable hyperthyroidism and ophthalmopathy were separated using 13 V-J signatures.

This clonotype showed up many times. Its antigen is still unknown. The CDR3 contains 13 residues. Germline V lookup: CDR1 SGHRS, CDR2 YFSETQ. With 3 bases removed from V and 7 bases from J, the gap between germline ends came to 12 bases. Each diagnosis was grounded in clinical symptoms, serum thyroxine and TRAb, thyroid ultrasound, and orbital computed tomography. RNA transcripts provided the source from which TCR beta CDR3 regions were amplified. The primer set for the first-round RT-PCR of the TCR CDR3 was HTBI. MiXCR was run by TCRdb on the multiplex PCR reads, yielding one entry per CDR3 protein. This table holds more than 95,000 distinct CDR3 sequences, about half found once.

The chain recombines TRBV5-1 with TRBJ2-3; D may be TRBD2 (5 bases). Sequenced input: blood. This receptor was taken from a man aged 40-49 years with Graves' hyperthyroidism. The DNA of the CDR3 is TGCGCCAGCAGCTCGGATGGAGGTAATACGCAGTATTTT. This sequence encodes CASSSDGGNTQYF.